The clone carrying this T cell receptor (beta chain) showed up just a few times. The source of the sample is a study of technical replicates of blood from a few donors. TCRdb keeps only in-frame clones here, not all; method: immunoSEQ multiplex PCR. Of fewer than 65,000 clones detected, around 87% appear once; the ten largest clones hold about 5.2%. V was clipped by 2 bases and J by 2 bases, with 9 bases between them. The CDR3 runs 14 residues. Germline V gene lookup returns CDR1 SEHNR and CDR2 FQNEAQ (reference sequence). The rearrangement joins TRBV7-9 to TRBJ1-1, with D possibly TRBD1 on 6 matching bases. The source is a human donor in good health. Some clones in this sample may be carry-over from other donors' samples. Sequenced: PBMCs. In DNA form, the CDR3 reads TGTGCCAGCAGCTTACTGGACAGCAACACTGAAGCTTTCTTT. Encoded protein: CASSLLDSNTEAFF.